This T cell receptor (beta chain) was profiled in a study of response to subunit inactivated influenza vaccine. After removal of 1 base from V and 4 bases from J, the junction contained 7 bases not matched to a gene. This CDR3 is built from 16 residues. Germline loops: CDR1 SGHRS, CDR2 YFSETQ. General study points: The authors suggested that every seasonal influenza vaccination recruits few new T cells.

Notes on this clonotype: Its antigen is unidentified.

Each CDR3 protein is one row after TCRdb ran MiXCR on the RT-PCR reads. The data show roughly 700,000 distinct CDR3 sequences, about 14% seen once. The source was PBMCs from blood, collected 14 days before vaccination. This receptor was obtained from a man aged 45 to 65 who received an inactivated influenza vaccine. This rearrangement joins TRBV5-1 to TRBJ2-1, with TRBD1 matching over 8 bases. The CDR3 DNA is TGCGCCAGCAGCTTGTACCCAGGGGGCGAATACAATGAGCAGTTCTTC. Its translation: CASSLYPGGEYNEQFF. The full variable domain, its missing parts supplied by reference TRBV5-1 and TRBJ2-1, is KAGVTQTPRYLIKTRGQQVTLSCSPISGHRSVSWYQQTPGQGLQFLFEYFSETQRNKGNFPGRFSGRQFSNSRSEMNVSTLELGDSALYLCASSLYPGGEYNEQFFGPGTRLTVL.